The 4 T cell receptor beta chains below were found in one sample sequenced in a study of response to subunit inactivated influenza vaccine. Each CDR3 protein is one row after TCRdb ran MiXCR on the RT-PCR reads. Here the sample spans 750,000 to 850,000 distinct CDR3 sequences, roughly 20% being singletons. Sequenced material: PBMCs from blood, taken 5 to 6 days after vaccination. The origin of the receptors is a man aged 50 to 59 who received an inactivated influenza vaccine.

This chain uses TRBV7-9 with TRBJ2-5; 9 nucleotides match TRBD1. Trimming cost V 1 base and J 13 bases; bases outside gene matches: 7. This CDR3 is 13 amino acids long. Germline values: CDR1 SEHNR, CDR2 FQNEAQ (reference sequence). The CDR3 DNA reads TGTGCCAGCAGCTTAGGGGGACAGGGAGCATCGTACTTC. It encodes CASSLGGQGASYF.

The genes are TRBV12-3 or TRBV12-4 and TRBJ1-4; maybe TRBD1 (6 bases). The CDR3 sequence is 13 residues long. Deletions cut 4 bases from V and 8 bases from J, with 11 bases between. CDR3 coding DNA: TGTGCCAGCAGTTACCGGGGGCTGGAAAAACTGTTTTTT. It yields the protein CASSYRGLEKLFF.

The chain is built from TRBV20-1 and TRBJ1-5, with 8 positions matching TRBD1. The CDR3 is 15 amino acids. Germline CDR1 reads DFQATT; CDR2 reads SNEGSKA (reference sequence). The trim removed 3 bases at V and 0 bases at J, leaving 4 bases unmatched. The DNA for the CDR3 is TGCAGTGCTAGCAGTCAGGGGGCTAGCAATCAGCCCCAGCATTTT. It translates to CSASSQGASNQPQHF.

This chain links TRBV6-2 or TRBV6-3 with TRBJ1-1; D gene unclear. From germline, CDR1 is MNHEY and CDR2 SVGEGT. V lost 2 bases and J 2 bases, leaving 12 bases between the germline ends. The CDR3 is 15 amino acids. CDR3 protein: CASSYLGRGNTEAFF. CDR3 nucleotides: TGTGCCAGCAGTTACCTTGGACGGGGAAACACTGAAGCTTTCTTT.